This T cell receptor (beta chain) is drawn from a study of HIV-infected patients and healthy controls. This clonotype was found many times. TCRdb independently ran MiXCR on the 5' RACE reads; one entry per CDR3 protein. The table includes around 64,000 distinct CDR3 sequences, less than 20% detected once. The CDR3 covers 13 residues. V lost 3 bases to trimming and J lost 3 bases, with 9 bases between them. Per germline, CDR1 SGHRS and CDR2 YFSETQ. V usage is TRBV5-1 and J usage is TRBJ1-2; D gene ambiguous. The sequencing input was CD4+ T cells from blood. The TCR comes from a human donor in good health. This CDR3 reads CASSSDGDYGYTF. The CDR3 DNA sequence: TGCGCCAGCAGCTCCGACGGAGACTATGGCTACACCTTC.